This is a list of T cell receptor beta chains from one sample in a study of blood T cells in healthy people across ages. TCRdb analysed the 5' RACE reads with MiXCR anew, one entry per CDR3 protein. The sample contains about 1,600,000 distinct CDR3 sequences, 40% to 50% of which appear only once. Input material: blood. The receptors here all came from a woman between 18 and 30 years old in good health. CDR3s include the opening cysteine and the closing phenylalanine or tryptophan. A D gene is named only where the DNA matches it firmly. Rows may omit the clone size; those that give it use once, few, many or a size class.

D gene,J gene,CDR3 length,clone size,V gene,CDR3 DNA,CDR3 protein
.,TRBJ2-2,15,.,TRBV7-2,TGTGCCAGCACCGTAGCAACGGGAGTGGCCGGGGAGCTGTTTTTT,CASTVATGVAGELFF
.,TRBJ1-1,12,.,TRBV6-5,TGTGCCAGCCGGGGCACGGTATCAGGAGCTTTCTTT,CASRGTVSGAFF
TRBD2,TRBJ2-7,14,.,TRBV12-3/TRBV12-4,TGTGCCAGCAGTTTCCCGCGGGGGGGCGGCGAGCAGTACTTC,CASSFPRGGGEQYF
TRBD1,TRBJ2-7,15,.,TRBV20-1,TGCAGTGCTAGAGATGCGCGACAGGGAAGCTACGAGCAGTACTTC,CSARDARQGSYEQYF
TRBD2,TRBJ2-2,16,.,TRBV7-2,TGTGCCAGCAGTAAACGGCGGGGCGGGAGTCGCGGGGAGCTGTTTTTT,CASSKRRGGSRGELFF
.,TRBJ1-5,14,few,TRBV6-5,TGTGCCAGCCGGTTCGGAGGGATGGGGCAGCCCCAGCATTTT,CASRFGGMGQPQHF
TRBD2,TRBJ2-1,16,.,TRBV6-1,TGTGCCAGCAGGGAACTAGCGGGGGCATCACACAATGAGCAGTTCTTC,CASRELAGASHNEQFF
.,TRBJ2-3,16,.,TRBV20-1,TGCAGTGCTAGAGACCCGACTGGAGCTAGCACAGATACGCAGTATTTT,CSARDPTGASTDTQYF
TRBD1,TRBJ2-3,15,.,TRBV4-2,TGTGCCAGCACCGCGGGACAGGGGTTTGCAGATACGCAGTATTTT,CASTAGQGFADTQYF
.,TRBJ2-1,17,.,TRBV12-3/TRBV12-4,TGTGCCAGCAGTCTCGGGCAACTAGCCTCCCGGGGCGGTGAGCAGTTCTTC,CASSLGQLASRGGEQFF
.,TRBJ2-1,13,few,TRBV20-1,TGCAGTGCCGAGGGAAGTAATCGGGCTGAGCAGTTCTTC,CSAEGSNRAEQFF
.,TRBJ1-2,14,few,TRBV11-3,TGTGCCAGCAGCTCCGGACAGAACTTCTATGGCTACACCTTC,CASSSGQNFYGYTF
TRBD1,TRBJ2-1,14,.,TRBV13,TGTGCCGGCAGCTTTGAGACAGGGAATAATGAGCAGTTCTTC,CAGSFETGNNEQFF
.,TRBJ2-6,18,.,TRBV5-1,TGCGCCAGCAGCTTGATCTGGACTGATGACTCTGGGGCCAACGTCCTGACTTTC,CASSLIWTDDSGANVLTF
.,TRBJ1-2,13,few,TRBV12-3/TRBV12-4,TGTGCCAGCAATCAGGGTCAGGGCTATGGCTACACCTTC,CASNQGQGYGYTF
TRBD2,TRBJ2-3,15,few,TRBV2,TGTGCCAGCAAGTTGACCGGGACTAGCGCAGATACGCAGTATTTT,CASKLTGTSADTQYF
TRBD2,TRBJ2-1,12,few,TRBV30,TGTGCCTGTCCCTCGGGGGGGAATGAGCAGTTCTTC,CACPSGGNEQFF
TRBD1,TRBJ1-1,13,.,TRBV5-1,TGCGCCAGCAGCGGTACAGGGGGCCCTGAAGCTTTCTTT,CASSGTGGPEAFF
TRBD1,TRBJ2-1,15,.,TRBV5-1,TGCGCCAGCAGCTTGGGACAGGGGATAAACAATGAGCAGTTCTTC,CASSLGQGINNEQFF
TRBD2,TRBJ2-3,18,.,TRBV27,TGTGCCAGCAGTATTGAGCACCCTGCGGGGGGTGGGGCAGATACGCAGTATTTT,CASSIEHPAGGGADTQYF
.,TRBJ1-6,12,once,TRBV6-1,TGTGCCAGCGAAGTTGGGCAATCACCCCTCCACTTT,CASEVGQSPLHF
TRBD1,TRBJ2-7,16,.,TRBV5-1,TGCGCCAGCAGCTTGACCGGGACAGCAGGGCACAATGAGCAGTACTTC,CASSLTGTAGHNEQYF
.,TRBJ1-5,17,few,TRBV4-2,TGTGCCAGCAGCCAAGATGGCGAACCCCGGGGCAATCAGCCCCAGCATTTT,CASSQDGEPRGNQPQHF
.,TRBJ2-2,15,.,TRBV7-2,TGTGCCATCAGCTTAACTAGTATCGGCACCGGGGAGCTGTTTTTT,CAISLTSIGTGELFF
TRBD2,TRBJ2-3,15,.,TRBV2,TGTGCCAGCTCGATACCGGGAGGAAGCACAGATACGCAGTATTTT,CASSIPGGSTDTQYF
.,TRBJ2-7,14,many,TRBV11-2,TGTGCCAGCACCCCCTCCGGGACCTACAATGAGCAGTACTTC,CASTPSGTYNEQYF
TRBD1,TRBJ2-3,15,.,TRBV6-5,TGTGCCAGCAGTTACGGGGACAGGGGCGCAGATACGCAGTATTTT,CASSYGDRGADTQYF
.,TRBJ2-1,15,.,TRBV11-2,TGTGCCAGCAGCGTCCTAGCTTCTACCTACAATGAGCAGTTCTTC,CASSVLASTYNEQFF